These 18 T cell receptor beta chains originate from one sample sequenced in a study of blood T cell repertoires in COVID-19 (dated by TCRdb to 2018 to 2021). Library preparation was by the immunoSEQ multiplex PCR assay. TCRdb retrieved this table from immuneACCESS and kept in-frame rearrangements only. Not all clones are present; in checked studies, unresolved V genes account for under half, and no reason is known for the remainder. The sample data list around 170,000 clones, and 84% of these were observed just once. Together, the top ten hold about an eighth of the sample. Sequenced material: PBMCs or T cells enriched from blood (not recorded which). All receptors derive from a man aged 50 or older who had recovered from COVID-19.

DNA of the CDR3: TGTGCCAGCAGCTTAGATACCGGGGGGCGGACAGATACGCAGTATTTT. Amino acid sequence: CASSLDTGGRTDTQYF. The chain is built from TRBV11-2 and TRBJ2-3; tentatively, D is TRBD2 (7 bases). Deletions cut 0 bases from V and 3 bases from J, with 13 bases between. The CDR3 is made up of 16 amino acids. The germline CDR1 and CDR2 sequences are SGHAT and FQNNGV. Full variable domain (remainder filled in from reference TRBV11-2 and TRBJ2-3): EAGVAQSPRYKIIEKRQSVAFWCNPISGHATLYWYQQILGQGPKLLIQFQNNGVVDDSQLPKDRFSAERLKGVDSTLKIQPAKLEDSAVYLCASSLDTGGRTDTQYFGPGTRLTVL.

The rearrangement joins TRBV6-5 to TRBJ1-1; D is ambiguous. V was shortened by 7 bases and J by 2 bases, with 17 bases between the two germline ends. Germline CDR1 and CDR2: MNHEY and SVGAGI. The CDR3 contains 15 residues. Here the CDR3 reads CASNPETRFNTEAFF. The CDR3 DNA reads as TGTGCCAGCAACCCAGAGACACGTTTCAACACTGAAGCTTTCTTT.

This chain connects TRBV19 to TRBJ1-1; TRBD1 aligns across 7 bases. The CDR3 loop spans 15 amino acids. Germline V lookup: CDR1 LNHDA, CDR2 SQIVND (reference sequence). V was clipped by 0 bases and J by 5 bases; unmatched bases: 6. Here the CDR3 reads CASSIDPTGRTEAFF. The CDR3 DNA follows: TGTGCCAGTAGTATAGATCCGACAGGGAGGACTGAAGCTTTCTTT.

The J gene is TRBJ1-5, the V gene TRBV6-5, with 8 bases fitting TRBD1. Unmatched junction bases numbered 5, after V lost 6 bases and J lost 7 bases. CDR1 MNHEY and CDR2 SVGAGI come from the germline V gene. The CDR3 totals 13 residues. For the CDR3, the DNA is TGTGCCAGCAGGGCAGGGGGCAGGCAGCCCCAGCATTTT. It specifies CASRAGGRQPQHF.

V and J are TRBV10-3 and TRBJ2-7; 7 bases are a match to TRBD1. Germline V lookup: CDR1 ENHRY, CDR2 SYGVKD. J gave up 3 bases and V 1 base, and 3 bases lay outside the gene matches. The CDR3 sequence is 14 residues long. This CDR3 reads CAISELGGSYEQYF. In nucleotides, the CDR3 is TGTGCCATCAGTGAGTTAGGGGGCAGCTACGAGCAGTACTTC.

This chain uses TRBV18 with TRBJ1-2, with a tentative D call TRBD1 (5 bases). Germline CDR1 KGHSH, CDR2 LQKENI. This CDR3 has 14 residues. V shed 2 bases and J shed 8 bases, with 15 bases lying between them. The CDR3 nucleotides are TGTGCCAGCTCACCAGCGTGGGGGGAGGACGGCTACACCTTC. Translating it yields CASSPAWGEDGYTF.

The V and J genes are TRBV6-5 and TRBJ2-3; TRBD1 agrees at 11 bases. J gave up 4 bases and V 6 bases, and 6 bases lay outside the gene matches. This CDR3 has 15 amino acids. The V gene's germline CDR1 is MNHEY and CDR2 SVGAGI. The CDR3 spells CASRRTGGFADTQYF. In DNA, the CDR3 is TGTGCCAGCAGGAGGACAGGGGGCTTTGCAGATACGCAGTATTTT.

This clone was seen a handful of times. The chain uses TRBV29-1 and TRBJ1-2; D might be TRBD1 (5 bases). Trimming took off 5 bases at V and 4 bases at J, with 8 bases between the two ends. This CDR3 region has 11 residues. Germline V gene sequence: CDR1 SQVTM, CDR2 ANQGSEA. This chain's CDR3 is CSVSGSYGYTF. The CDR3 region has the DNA TGCAGCGTTTCAGGGTCCTATGGCTACACCTTC.

The CDR3 reads CASSPAPGTSPGQTQYF. CDR3 in DNA: TGCGCCAGCAGCCCCGCCCCCGGGACTAGCCCTGGACAGACCCAGTACTTC. V is TRBV4-1 and J is TRBJ2-5, with TRBD2 matching over 9 bases. The V segment lost 4 bases and the J segment 6 bases; nucleotides outside the gene matches: 15. The germline V gene has CDR1 MGHRA and CDR2 YSYEKL. This CDR3 has 17 residues.

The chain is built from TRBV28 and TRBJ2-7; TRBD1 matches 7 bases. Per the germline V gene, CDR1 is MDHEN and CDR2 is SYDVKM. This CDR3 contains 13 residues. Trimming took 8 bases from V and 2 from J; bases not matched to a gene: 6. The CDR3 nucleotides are TGTGCCAGCCTCTTCACAGGGGCCTACGAGCAGTACTTC. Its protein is CASLFTGAYEQYF.

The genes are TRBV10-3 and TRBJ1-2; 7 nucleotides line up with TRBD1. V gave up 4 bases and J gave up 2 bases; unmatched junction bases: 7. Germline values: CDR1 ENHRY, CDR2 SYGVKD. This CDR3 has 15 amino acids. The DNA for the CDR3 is TGTGCCATCAGTGGAGGGGGCCAGGAGAACTATGGCTACACCTTC. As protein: CAISGGGQENYGYTF.

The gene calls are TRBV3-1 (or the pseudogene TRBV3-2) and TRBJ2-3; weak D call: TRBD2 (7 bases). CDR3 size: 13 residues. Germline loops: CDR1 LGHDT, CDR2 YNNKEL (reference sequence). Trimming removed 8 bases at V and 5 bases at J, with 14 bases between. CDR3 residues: CASGRGQVDTQYF. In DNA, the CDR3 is TGTGCCAGCGGGCGGGGGCAAGTAGATACGCAGTATTTT.

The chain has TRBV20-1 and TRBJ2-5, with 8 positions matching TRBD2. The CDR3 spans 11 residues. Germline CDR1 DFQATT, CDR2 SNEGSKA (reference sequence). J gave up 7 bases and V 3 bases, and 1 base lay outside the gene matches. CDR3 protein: CSASGGGTQYF. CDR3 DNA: TGCAGTGCTAGCGGGGGGGGGACCCAGTACTTC.

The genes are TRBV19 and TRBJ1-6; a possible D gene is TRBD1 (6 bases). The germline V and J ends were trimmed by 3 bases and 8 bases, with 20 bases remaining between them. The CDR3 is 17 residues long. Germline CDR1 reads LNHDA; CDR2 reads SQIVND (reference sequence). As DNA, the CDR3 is TGTGCCAGTAGTATGTGGGGAGGGGGGCGCATGGATTCACCCCTCCACTTT. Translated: CASSMWGGGRMDSPLHF. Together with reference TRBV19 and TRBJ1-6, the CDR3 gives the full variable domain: DGGITQSPKYLFRKEGQNVTLSCEQNLNHDAMYWYRQDPGQGLRLIYYSQIVNDFQKGDIAEGYSVSREKKESFPLTVTSAQKNPTAFYLCASSMWGGGRMDSPLHFGNGTRLTVT.

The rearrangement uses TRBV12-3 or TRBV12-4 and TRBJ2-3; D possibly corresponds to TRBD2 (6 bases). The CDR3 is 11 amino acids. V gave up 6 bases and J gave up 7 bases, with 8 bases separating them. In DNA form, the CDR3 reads TGTGCCAGCAGGGACTATCATACGCAGTATTTT. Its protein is CASRDYHTQYF.

CDR3 in amino acids: CASGQGGVNEQYF. The CDR3 DNA reads as TGTGCCAGCGGACAGGGGGGTGTCAACGAGCAGTACTTC. V gene TRBV19 combines with J gene TRBJ2-7; 10 nucleotides align to TRBD1. After removal of 9 bases from V and 5 bases from J, the junction contained 7 bases not matched to a gene. This CDR3 comprises 13 residues. Germline CDR1 is LNHDA and CDR2 is SQIVND (reference sequence).

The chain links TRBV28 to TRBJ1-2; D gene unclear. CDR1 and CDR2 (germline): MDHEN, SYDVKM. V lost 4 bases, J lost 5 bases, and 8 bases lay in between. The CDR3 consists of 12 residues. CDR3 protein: CASSSPSYGYTF. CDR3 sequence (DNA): TGTGCCAGCAGTTCTCCCTCGTATGGCTACACCTTC.

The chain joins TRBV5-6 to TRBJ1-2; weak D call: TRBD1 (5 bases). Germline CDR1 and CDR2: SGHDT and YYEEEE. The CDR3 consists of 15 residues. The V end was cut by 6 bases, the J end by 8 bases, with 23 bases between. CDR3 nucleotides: TGTGCCAGCACCGAGCGGGGGGGATCCTATGGCGGCTACACCTTC. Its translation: CASTERGGSYGGYTF. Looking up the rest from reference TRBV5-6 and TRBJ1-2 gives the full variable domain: DAGVTQSPTHLIKTRGQQVTLRCSPKSGHDTVSWYQQALGQGPQFIFQYYEEEERQRGNFPDRFSGHQFPNYSSELNVNALLLGDSALYLCASTERGGSYGGYTFGSGTRLTVV.